Listed here are 6 T cell receptor beta chains from one sample, sequenced in a study of shared clonotypes between healthy human individuals. Assay used: immunoSEQ multiplex PCR; TCRdb lists only in-frame clones, some missing. The table includes about 2 million clones, approximately 95% detected once. The source material was naive CD4+ T cells sorted from blood. Regarding subset: CD45RA+ positively selected. These receptors were taken from a man between 18 and 35 years old in good health.

Turning to this clone: The same CDR3 is also encoded by other DNA sequences in this sample. The chain carries TRBV5-1 and TRBJ2-5; TRBD2 aligns across 7 bases. V was pared by 0 bases and J by 5 bases, with 4 bases of the junction left unmatched. The germline V gene encodes CDR1 SGHRS and CDR2 YFSETQ. CDR3 length: 14 amino acids. The CDR3 loop is CASSLASGTETQYF. The CDR3 DNA reads as TGCGCCAGCAGCTTGGCAAGCGGGACGGAGACCCAGTACTTC.

The chain has TRBV30 and TRBJ2-7, with D tentatively TRBD1 (6 bases). From germline, CDR1 is GTSNPN and CDR2 SVGIG (reference sequence). This CDR3 region has 13 residues. The V end was cut by 4 bases, the J end by 2 bases, with 12 bases between. CDR3 loop: CAWNRDITYEQYF. The DNA of the CDR3 is TGTGCCTGGAACCGGGACATTACCTACGAGCAGTACTTC.

The V and J genes are TRBV18 and TRBJ1-2; 8 bases agree with TRBD1. V lost 0 bases to trimming and J lost 6 bases; unmatched junction nucleotides: 6. Germline CDR1 and CDR2: KGHSH and LQKENI. The CDR3 consists of 15 residues. This CDR3 is CASSPPVGQGHGYTF. The CDR3, as DNA: TGTGCCAGCTCACCACCGGTAGGACAGGGCCATGGCTACACCTTC.

The chain uses TRBV6-5 and TRBJ1-5; D may be TRBD1 (5 bases). Germline CDR1 MNHEY, CDR2 SVGAGI. Trimming left V 0 bases short and J 4 bases short, with 7 bases between. This CDR3 contains 14 residues. CDR3 in amino acids: CASSYSWGNQPQHF. For the CDR3, the DNA is TGTGCCAGCAGTTACTCCTGGGGGAATCAGCCCCAGCATTTT.

This chain connects TRBV18 to TRBJ1-1, with unresolved D. The CDR3 sequence is 12 residues long. V was cut by 2 bases and J by 5 bases, with 6 bases left in between. Germline CDR1 KGHSH, CDR2 LQKENI. In nucleotides, the CDR3 is TGTGCCAGCTCACCAGACGGGACTGAAGCTTTCTTT. Translating gives CASSPDGTEAFF. Based on the CDR3 plus reference TRBV18 and TRBJ1-1, the full variable domain is NAGVMQNPRHLVRRRGQEARLRCSPMKGHSHVYWYRQLPEEGLKFMVYLQKENIIDESGMPKERFSAEFPKEGPSILRIQQVVRGDSAAYFCASSPDGTEAFFGQGTRLTVV.

This clone appeared a single time. The V call is TRBV4-1, the J call TRBJ2-7, with D unclear. This CDR3 region has 15 residues. Per germline, CDR1 MGHRA and CDR2 YSYEKL. V lost 2 bases and J lost 0, with 11 bases in between. In nucleotides, the CDR3 is TGCGCCAGCAGCCAAATATACGTGAGCTCCTACGAGCAGTACTTC. Amino acid sequence: CASSQIYVSSYEQYF.